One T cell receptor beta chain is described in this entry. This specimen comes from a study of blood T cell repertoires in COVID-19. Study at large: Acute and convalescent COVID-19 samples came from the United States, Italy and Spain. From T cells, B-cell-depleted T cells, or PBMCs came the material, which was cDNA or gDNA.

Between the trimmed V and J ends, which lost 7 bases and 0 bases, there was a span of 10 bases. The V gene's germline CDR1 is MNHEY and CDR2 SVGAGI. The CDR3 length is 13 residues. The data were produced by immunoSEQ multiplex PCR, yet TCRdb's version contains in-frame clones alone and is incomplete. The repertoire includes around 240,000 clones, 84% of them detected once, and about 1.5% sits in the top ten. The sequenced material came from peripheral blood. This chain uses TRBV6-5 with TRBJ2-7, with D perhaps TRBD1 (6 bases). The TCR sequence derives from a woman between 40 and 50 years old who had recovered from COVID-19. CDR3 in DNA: TGTGCCAGCACCAGGACAGCCTCCTACGAGCAGTACTTC. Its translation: CASTRTASYEQYF.